This record concerns one T cell receptor beta chain sequence. The data were taken from a study of cytomegalovirus exposure and HLA in healthy donors. Trimming took 5 bases from V and 0 from J, leaving 20 bases between them. The CDR3 is 18 amino acids. CDR1 is SGHVS, CDR2 FQNEAQ, per germline. With 60 Vbeta and 13 Jbeta primers, the PCR was carried out. Profiling relied on immunoSEQ multiplex PCR, and the TCRdb table lists in-frame clones only, not all of them. The table shows about 91,000 clones, with around 89% occurring only once. The source material was PBMCs. This clonotype was sampled from a man aged 18 to 30 in good health and CMV-seronegative. The V and J genes are TRBV7-8 and TRBJ2-1, with D perhaps matching TRBD2 (5 bases). CDR3 in amino acids: CASSPLSVTGSSYNEQFF. As DNA, the CDR3 is TGTGCCAGCAGCCCCCTGTCGGTAACGGGGAGCTCCTACAATGAGCAGTTCTTC.